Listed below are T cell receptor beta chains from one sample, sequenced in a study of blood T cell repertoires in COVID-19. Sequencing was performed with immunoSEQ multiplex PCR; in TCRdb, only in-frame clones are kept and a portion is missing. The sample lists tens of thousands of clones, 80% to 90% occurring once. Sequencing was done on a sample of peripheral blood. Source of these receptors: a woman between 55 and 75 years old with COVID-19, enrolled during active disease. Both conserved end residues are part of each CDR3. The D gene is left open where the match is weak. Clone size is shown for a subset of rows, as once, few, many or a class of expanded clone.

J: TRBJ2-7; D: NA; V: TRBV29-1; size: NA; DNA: TGCAGCGTTGGGGGGCGAGAGCAGTACTTC; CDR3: CSVGGREQYF
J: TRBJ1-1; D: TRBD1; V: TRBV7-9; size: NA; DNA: TGTGCCAGCAGCTTAGGGGACAGGGAGGCTTTCTTT; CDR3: CASSLGDREAFF
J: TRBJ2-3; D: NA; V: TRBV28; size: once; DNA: TGTGCCAGCAGTCTACAGGGATCAGATACGCAGTATTTT; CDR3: CASSLQGSDTQYF
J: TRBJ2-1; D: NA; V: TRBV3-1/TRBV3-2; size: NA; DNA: TGTGCCAGCAGCGCCCACAGGCGGGAGCAGTTCTTC; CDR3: CASSAHRREQFF
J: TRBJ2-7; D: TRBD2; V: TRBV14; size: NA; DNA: TGTGCCAGCAGCCAAGTCCGGGGGGTGGCGGCCTACGAGCAGTACTTC; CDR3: CASSQVRGVAAYEQYF
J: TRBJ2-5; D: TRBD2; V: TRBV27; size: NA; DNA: TGTGCCAGCAGTTATAAAAGCGGGAGGGAAGAGACCCAGTACTTC; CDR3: CASSYKSGREETQYF
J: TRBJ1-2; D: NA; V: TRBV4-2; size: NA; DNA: TGTGCCAGCAGCCAAGTATGGGGCGGCTACACCTTC; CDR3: CASSQVWGGYTF
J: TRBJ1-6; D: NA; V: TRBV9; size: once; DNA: TGTGCCAGCAGCGTAGAGGGAGTGGAGTATTCACCCCTCCACTTT; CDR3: CASSVEGVEYSPLHF
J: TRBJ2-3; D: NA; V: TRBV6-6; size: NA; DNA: TGTGCCAGCAGTTTGCGTGAGACTAGCACAGATACGCAGTATTTT; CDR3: CASSLRETSTDTQYF
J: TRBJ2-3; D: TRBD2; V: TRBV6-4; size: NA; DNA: TGTGCCAGCAGTGTGACTAGCGGGAGCCCGCCGGGGACAGATACGCAGTATTTT; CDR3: CASSVTSGSPPGTDTQYF
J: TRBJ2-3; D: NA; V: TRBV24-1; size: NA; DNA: TGTGCCACCCAAAATTCAGATACGCAGTATTTT; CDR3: CATQNSDTQYF
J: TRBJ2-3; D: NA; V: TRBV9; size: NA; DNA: TGTGCCAGCAATGGGCTTATTGGGGACATTAGCACAGATACGCAGTATTTT; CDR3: CASNGLIGDISTDTQYF
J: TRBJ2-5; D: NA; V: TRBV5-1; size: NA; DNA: TGCGCCAGCAGCTTGGCCCTGTCAGGGGCCGGGGAGACCCAGTACTTC; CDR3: CASSLALSGAGETQYF
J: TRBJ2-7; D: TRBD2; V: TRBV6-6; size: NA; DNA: TGTGCCAGCAGTAACTACAGACTAGCGGACTCCTACGAGCAGTACTTC; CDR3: CASSNYRLADSYEQYF
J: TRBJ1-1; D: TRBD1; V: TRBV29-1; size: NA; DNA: TGCAGCGCAGCCGGGACAGGGTTGAACACTGAAGCTTTCTTT; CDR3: CSAAGTGLNTEAFF
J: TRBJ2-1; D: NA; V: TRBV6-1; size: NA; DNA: TGTGCCAGCAGTGAAGGGAAGCGGACGATGGACAATGAGCAGTTCTTC; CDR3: CASSEGKRTMDNEQFF
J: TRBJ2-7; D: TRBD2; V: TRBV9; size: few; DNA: TGTGCCAGCAGCGTAGGCCCGGGGGGTTCCTACGAGCAGTACTTC; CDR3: CASSVGPGGSYEQYF
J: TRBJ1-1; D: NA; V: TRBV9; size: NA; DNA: TGTGCCAGCAGCTCCCAACAGGTGAACACTGAAGCTTTCTTT; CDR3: CASSSQQVNTEAFF
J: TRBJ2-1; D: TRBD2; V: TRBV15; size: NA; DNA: TGTGCCACCAGCAGAGTAGCGGGAGTTGACAATGAGCAGTTCTTC; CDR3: CATSRVAGVDNEQFF
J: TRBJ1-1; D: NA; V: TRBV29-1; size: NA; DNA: TGCAGCGTTATAGCTAGGGGTCGGAACACTGAAGCTTTCTTT; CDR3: CSVIARGRNTEAFF
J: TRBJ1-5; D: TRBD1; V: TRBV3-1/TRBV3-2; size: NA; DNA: TGTGCCAGCAGCCAAGGACAGGGGGGCAATCAGCCCCAGCATTTT; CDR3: CASSQGQGGNQPQHF
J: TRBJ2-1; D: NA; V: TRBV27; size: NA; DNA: TGTGCCAGCAGTTTAAGCCCCCTTGGCTCCTACAATGAGCAGTTCTTC; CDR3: CASSLSPLGSYNEQFF
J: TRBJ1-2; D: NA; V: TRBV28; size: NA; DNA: TGTGCCAGCAGTTTACGGACATATGGCTACACCTTC; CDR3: CASSLRTYGYTF
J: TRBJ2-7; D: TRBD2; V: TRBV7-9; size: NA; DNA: TGTGCCAGCGTTGCTAGCGGATCTTTAATGCAGTACTTC; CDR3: CASVASGSLMQYF
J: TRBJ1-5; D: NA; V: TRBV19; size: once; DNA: TGTGCCAGTAGTATCGGAGACTATAGCAATCAGCCCCAGCATTTT; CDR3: CASSIGDYSNQPQHF
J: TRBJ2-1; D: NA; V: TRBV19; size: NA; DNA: TGTGCCAGTAGGCAGCTTCTAGCGCCCGATTACAATGAGCAGTTCTTC; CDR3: CASRQLLAPDYNEQFF
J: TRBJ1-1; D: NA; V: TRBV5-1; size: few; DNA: TGCGCCAGCAGCTTGGCCGGCAGGGGAAGGACTGAAGCTTTCTTT; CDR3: CASSLAGRGRTEAFF
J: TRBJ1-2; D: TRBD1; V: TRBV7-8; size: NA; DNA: TGTGCCAGCAGCTCAACCGGACAGGGTTTGGGTGGCTACACCTTC; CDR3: CASSSTGQGLGGYTF
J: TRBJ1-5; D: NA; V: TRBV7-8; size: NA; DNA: TGTGCCAGCAGTTCTAAGAGGAATCAGCCCCAGCATTTT; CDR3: CASSSKRNQPQHF
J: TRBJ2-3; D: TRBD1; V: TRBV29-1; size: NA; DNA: TGCAGCGTAACCCGGGACAGGGGAAGAGATACGCAGTATTTT; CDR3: CSVTRDRGRDTQYF
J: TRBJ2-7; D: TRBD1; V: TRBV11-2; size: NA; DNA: TGTGCCAGCAGCCCCGGGACAGGGGGCTCCTACGAGCAGTACTTC; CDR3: CASSPGTGGSYEQYF
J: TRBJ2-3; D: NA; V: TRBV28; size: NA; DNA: TGTGCCAGCACCCGCATGGCTAGCACAGATACGCAGTATTTT; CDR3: CASTRMASTDTQYF
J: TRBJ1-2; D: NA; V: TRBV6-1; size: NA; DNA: TGTGCCAGCAGTGAATTCCGGGACATCGGCCACACCTTC; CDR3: CASSEFRDIGHTF
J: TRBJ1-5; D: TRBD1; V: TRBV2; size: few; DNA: TGTGCCAGCAGTGAAGCGCTTAGGGGACAGCGCAATCAGCCCCAGCATTTT; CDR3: CASSEALRGQRNQPQHF
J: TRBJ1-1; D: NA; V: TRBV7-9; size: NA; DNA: TGTGCCAGCAGCTTATCAGGGCGGGGTGAAGCTTTCTTT; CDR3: CASSLSGRGEAFF
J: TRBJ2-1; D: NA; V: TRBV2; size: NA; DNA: TGTGCCAGCGGTGGACTGCTTGGCTCCTACAATGAGCAGTTCTTC; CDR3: CASGGLLGSYNEQFF
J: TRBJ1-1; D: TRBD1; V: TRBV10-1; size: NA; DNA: TGCGCCAGCAGCAAAACAGGGGTCCCATCTGAAGCTTTCTTT; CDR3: CASSKTGVPSEAFF
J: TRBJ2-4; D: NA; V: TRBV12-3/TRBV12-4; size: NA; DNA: TGTGCCAGCTCCTTGAGCGTGACAGCGAGGTACTTC; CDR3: CASSLSVTARYF
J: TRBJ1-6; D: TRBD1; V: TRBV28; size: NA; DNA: TGTGCCAGCAGCCTCCCCGGACAGGGTAATTCACCCCTCCACTTT; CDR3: CASSLPGQGNSPLHF
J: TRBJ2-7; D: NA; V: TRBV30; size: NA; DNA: TGTGCCTGGAGCGCCGCGAGCGGCTACGAGCAGTACTTC; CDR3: CAWSAASGYEQYF
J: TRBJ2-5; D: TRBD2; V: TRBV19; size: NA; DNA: TGTGCCAGTAGTATGGGCGGGAGACACCAAGAGACCCAGTACTTC; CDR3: CASSMGGRHQETQYF
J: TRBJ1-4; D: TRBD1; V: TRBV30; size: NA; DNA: TGTGCCTGTACAGACAGGGTAGGGGATTTGGCTGAAAAACTGTTTTTT; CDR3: CACTDRVGDLAEKLFF
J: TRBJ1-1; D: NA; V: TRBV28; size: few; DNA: TGTGGCACCGGTAACACTGAAGCTTTCTTT; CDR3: CGTGNTEAFF
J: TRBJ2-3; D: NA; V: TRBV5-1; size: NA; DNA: TGCGCCAGCAGCTTGCCTAGCGGCACAGATACGCAGTATTTT; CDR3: CASSLPSGTDTQYF